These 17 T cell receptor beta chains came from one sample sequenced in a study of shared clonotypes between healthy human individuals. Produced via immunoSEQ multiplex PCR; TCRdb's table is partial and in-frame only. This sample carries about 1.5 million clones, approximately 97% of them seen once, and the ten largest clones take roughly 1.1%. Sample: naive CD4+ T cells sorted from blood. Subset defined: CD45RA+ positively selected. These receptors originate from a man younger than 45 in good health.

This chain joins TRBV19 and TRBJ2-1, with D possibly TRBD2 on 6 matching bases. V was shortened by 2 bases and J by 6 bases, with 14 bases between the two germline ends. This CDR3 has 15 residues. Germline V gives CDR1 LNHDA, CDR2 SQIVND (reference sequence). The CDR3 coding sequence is TGTGCCAGTAGTATAAAACCCCAGACTAGCAATGAGCAGTTCTTC. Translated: CASSIKPQTSNEQFF.

In DNA, the CDR3 is TGCGCCAGCAGCTCCGGGACTCAGATGGAGACCCAGTACTTC. This gives the protein CASSSGTQMETQYF. The V and J genes are TRBV5-1 and TRBJ2-5; TRBD2 might be the D (6 bases). The germline gives CDR1 SGHRS, CDR2 YFSETQ. The CDR3 spans 14 residues. With 3 bases removed from V and 5 bases from J, the gap between germline ends came to 14 bases.

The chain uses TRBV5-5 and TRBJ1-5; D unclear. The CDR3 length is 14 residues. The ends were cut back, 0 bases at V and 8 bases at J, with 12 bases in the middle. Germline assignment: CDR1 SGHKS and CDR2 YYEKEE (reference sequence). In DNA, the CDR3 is TGTGCCAGCAGCTTGGTGACCCGGGAGGAGCCCCAGCATTTT. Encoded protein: CASSLVTREEPQHF.

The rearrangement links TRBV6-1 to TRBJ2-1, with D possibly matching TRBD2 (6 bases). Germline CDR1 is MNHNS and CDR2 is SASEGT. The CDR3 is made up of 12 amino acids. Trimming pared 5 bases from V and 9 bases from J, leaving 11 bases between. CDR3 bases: TGTGCCAGCAGTCCCCCTAGCGTTGAGCAGTTCTTC. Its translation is CASSPPSVEQFF.

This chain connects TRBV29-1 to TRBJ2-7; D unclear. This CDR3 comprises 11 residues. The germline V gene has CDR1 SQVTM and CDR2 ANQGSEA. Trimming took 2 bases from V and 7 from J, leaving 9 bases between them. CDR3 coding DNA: TGCAGCGTTGAAATAGATCATGAGCAGTACTTC. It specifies CSVEIDHEQYF.

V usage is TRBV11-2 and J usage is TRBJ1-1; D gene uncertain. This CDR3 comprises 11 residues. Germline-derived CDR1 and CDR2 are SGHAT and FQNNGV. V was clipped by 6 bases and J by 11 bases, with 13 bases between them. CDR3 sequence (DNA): TGTGCCAGCAGTATTAAACGTGGGGCTTTCTTT. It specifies CASSIKRGAFF.

This CDR3 reads CASSFGINVLTF. The CDR3 nucleotides are TGTGCCAGCAGTTTTGGGATCAACGTCCTGACTTTC. The J gene is TRBJ2-6, the V gene TRBV6-1; D is unclear. This CDR3 comprises 12 residues. The germline gives CDR1 MNHNS, CDR2 SASEGT. V shed 5 bases and J shed 9 bases, with 8 bases lying between them.

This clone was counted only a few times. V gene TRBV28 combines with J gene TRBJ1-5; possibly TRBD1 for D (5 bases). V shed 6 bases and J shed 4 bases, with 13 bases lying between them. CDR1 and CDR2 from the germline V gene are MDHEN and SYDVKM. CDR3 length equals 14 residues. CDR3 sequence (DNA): TGTGCCAGCAGGACAGATATCTCAAATCAGCCCCAGCATTTT. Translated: CASRTDISNQPQHF.

The CDR3 region is CASSLSATRARTGPYYEQYF. The DNA of the CDR3 is TGCGCCAGCAGCTTGAGCGCGACGAGGGCCCGGACGGGCCCCTATTACGAGCAGTACTTC. This chain uses TRBV5-1 with TRBJ2-7; a possible D gene is TRBD2 (5 bases). Per germline, CDR1 SGHRS and CDR2 YFSETQ. The germline V and J ends were trimmed by 1 base and 4 bases, with 30 bases remaining between them. There are 20 residues in the CDR3.

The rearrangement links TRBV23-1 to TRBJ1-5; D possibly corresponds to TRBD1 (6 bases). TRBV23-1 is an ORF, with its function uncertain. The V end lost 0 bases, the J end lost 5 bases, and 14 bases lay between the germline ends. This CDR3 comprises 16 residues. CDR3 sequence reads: CASSQSNRVDYQPQHF. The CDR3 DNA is TGCGCCAGCAGTCAATCAAACAGGGTCGACTATCAGCCCCAGCATTTT.

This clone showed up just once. The CDR3 sequence is CAKWTSGYNEQFF. The CDR3 DNA follows: TGTGCCAAATGGACTAGCGGCTACAATGAGCAGTTCTTC. The chain employs TRBV2 and TRBJ2-1; TRBD2 agrees at 10 bases. Germline CDR1 reads SNHLY; CDR2 reads FYNNEI. The junction had 3 bases not matched to a gene; V was cut back by 10 bases and J by 3 bases. This CDR3 region has 13 residues.

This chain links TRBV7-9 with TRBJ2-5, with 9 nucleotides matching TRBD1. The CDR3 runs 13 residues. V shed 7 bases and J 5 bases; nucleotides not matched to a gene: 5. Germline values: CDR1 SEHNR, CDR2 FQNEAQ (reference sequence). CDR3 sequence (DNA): TGTGCCAGCACCGACAGGGGGAAGGAGACCCAGTACTTC. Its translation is CASTDRGKETQYF.

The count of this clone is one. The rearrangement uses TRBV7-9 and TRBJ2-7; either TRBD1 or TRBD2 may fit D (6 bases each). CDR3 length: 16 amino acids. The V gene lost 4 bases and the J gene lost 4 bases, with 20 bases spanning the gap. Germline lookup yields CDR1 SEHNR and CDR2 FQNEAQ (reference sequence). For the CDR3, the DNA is TGTGCCAGCAGCTCAAACAGGGCGGGGTCTGTATACGAGCAGTACTTC. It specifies CASSSNRAGSVYEQYF.

Written as DNA, the CDR3 is TGTGCCAGCAGGCGGGCTGGTGGACAGGTGCACCACGAGCAGTACTTC. As protein: CASRRAGGQVHHEQYF. The chain recombines TRBV27 with TRBJ2-7, with 7 bases that match TRBD1. V lost 6 bases to trimming and J lost 5 bases; unmatched junction nucleotides: 16. Germline V gene sequence: CDR1 MNHEY, CDR2 SMNVEV (reference sequence). The CDR3 is made up of 16 amino acids.

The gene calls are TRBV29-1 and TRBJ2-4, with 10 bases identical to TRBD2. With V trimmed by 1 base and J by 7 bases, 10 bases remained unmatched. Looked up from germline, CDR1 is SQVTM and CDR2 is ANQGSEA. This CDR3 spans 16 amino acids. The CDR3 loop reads CSVEGEREGVRNIQYF. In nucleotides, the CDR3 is TGCAGCGTTGAAGGGGAGCGGGAGGGGGTAAGGAACATTCAGTACTTC.

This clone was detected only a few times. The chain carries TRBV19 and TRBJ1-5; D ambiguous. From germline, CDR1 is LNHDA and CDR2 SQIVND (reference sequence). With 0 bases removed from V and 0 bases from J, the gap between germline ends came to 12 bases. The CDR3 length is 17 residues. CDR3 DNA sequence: TGTGCCAGTAGTATAGATGACACGTTCCATAGCAATCAGCCCCAGCATTTT. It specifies CASSIDDTFHSNQPQHF.

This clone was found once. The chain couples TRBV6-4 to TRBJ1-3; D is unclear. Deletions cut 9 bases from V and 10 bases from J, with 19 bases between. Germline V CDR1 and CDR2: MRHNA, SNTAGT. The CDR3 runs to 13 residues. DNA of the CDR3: TGTGCCAGGTTGACTTGGGCAGACCATACCATATATTTT. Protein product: CARLTWADHTIYF.